This T cell receptor (beta chain) was identified in a study of cytomegalovirus exposure and HLA in healthy donors. This clone has only a few counts. Its antigen is unidentified. Vbeta (60) and Jbeta (13) primers were used in the PCR. Repertoires were generated with immunoSEQ multiplex PCR, while TCRdb's copy carries only in-frame clones and drops some. The sample contains roughly 73,000 clones, approximately 80% of which appear only once. This CDR3 has 14 amino acids. Germline V gene lookup returns CDR1 SGHRS and CDR2 YFSETQ. V dropped 0 bases and J dropped 2 bases, with 6 bases sitting between them. General study findings and limits: Later on, an analysis found that several of the most significant clusters appeared to be linked to common viral pathogens, which included parvovirus B19. Specific recognition of CMV antigens was confirmed in vitro for a few chains (all CMV-associated). Reportedly, a later analysis found an Asian-associated ancestry cluster had fewer N-insertions than the approximately 600-donor mean.

The chain employs TRBV5-1 and TRBJ1-5; unclear D gene. The receptor comes from a man aged 35-49 years in good health and CMV-seronegative. The source material was PBMCs. Written as DNA, the CDR3 is TGCGCCAGCAGCTTGGACGGGGGCAATCAGCCCCAGCATTTT. Its protein is CASSLDGGNQPQHF. Full variable domain (missing parts from reference TRBV5-1 and TRBJ1-5): KAGVTQTPRYLIKTRGQQVTLSCSPISGHRSVSWYQQTPGQGLQFLFEYFSETQRNKGNFPGRFSGRQFSNSRSEMNVSTLELGDSALYLCASSLDGGNQPQHFGDGTRLSIL.